Here is one T cell receptor beta chain with its context. The target antigen is unknown. The data are from a study of T cells expressing NK-cell markers. Overall study context: It was sorted CD3+CD56+NKG2C+, CD3+CD56+NKG2C- and CD3+CD56-NKG2C+ T cells that supplied the TCR beta repertoires. Seven sequenced donors out of eight were HCMV-seropositive, one seronegative. General observations from the study: For about 6 donors, the dominant NKG2C+ clonotypes made up roughly 1.0-8% of their CD8+ T cells.

Germline V CDR1 and CDR2: SGHRS, YFSETQ. This CDR3 is built from 11 residues. TCRdb reworked the 5' RACE reads into one entry per CDR3 protein, no DNA. This sample's clone table lists 200,000 to 300,000 distinct CDR3 sequences. Sample: blood T cells: a sorted CD56 or NKG2C T cell subset, CD4+ or CD8+ T cells, or bulk PBMC T cells (not recorded which). The chain employs TRBV5-1 and TRBJ1-2. This clonotype originated in a man younger than 35 in good health. The CDR3 loop is CASEESYGYTF.